The sequence of this T cell receptor beta chain was determined in a study of blood T cell repertoires in COVID-19. This clone showed up just a few times. V lost 0 bases, J lost 6 bases, and 7 bases stayed unmatched. The germline V gene has CDR1 ENHRY and CDR2 SYGVKD. The CDR3 length is 17 residues. Sequencing was performed with immunoSEQ multiplex PCR; in TCRdb, only in-frame clones are kept and a portion is missing. In the table there are fewer than 90,000 clones, about 77% of which are singletons. Specimen: peripheral blood. The sequence came from a man aged 65-85 years with COVID-19, enrolled during active disease. This chain connects TRBV10-3 to TRBJ2-1; 11 bases agree with TRBD2. DNA of the CDR3: TGTGCCATCAGTGAGTCTGTGACTAGCGGGATCCTCAATGAGCAGTTCTTC. Protein product: CAISESVTSGILNEQFF.